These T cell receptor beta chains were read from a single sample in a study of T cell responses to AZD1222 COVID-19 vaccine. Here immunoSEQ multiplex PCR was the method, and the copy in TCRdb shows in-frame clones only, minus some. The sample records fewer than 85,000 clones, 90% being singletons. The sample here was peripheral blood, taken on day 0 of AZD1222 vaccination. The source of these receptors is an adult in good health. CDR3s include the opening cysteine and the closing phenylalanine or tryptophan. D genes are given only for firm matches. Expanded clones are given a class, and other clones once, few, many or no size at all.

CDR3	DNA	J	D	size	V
CSASQDTFSGNTIYF	TGCAGTGCTAGTCAGGACACATTCTCTGGAAACACCATATATTTT	TRBJ1-3	NA	NA	TRBV20-1
CASSRETVLAKNIQYF	TGCGCCAGCAGCAGGGAGACGGTCCTAGCCAAAAACATTCAGTACTTC	TRBJ2-4	NA	NA	TRBV5-1
CASSGRENQPQHF	TGTGCCAGCAGTGGGAGGGAAAATCAGCCCCAGCATTTT	TRBJ1-5	NA	NA	TRBV25-1
CASSLRGVGTSNSPLHF	TGTGCCAGCAGCTTGAGAGGCGTCGGGACTTCCAATTCACCCCTCCACTTT	TRBJ1-6	NA	NA	TRBV11-3
CASGFFGGNIQYF	TGTGCTAGTGGTTTTTTTGGGGGGAACATTCAGTACTTC	TRBJ2-4	NA	NA	TRBV12-5
CASSQITDTQYF	TGTGCCAGCAGCCAGATCACAGATACGCAGTATTTT	TRBJ2-3	NA	NA	TRBV9
CASSPQLWTGGNYGYTF	TGTGCCAGTAGTCCTCAACTTTGGACAGGGGGTAACTATGGCTACACCTTC	TRBJ1-2	TRBD1	NA	TRBV19
CASSPGRAGSSPLHF	TGTGCCAGCAGTCCTGGCAGGGCTGGAAGTTCACCCCTCCACTTT	TRBJ1-6	NA	NA	TRBV6-4
CASSYPDSYNEQFF	TGCGCCAGCAGCTACCCCGACTCCTACAATGAGCAGTTCTTC	TRBJ2-1	NA	NA	TRBV5-1
CASSRGQDYEQYF	TGTGCCAGCAGCCGCGGACAGGACTACGAGCAGTACTTC	TRBJ2-7	TRBD1	NA	TRBV7-9
CASSFRQLDQPQHF	TGTGCCAGCAGTTTCAGACAGCTTGATCAGCCCCAGCATTTT	TRBJ1-5	NA	NA	TRBV6-6
CASSVGGTGSLPEQFF	TGTGCCAGCAGCGTAGGGGGGACTGGGTCACTCCCGGAGCAGTTCTTC	TRBJ2-1	NA	NA	TRBV9
CASSSAGNSGNTIYF	TGTGCCAGCAGCTCCGCCGGGAACTCTGGAAACACCATATATTTT	TRBJ1-3	NA	NA	TRBV11-2
CASSYTVNTEAFF	TGTGCCAGCAGTTACACAGTTAACACTGAAGCTTTCTTT	TRBJ1-1	NA	NA	TRBV7-2
CASQFRDREAFF	TGTGCCAGCCAATTCCGGGACAGGGAAGCTTTCTTT	TRBJ1-1	TRBD1	NA	TRBV12-3/TRBV12-4
CASSSGRKGYTF	TGTGCCAGCAGCTCCGGGAGGAAGGGCTACACCTTC	TRBJ1-2	NA	NA	TRBV28
CATSDSTSGYSNQPQHF	TGTGCCACCAGTGATTCAACTTCGGGCTATAGCAATCAGCCCCAGCATTTT	TRBJ1-5	NA	NA	TRBV24-1
CASNPTGGEGPEAFF	TGTGCCAGCAACCCCACCGGTGGGGAAGGGCCTGAAGCTTTCTTT	TRBJ1-1	NA	NA	TRBV9
CASSLSGRNSPLHF	TGTGCCAGCAGCTTATCGGGTCGTAATTCACCCCTCCACTTT	TRBJ1-6	NA	once	TRBV11-2
CASSLSNEQYF	TGTGCCAGCAGTTTATCTAACGAGCAGTACTTC	TRBJ2-7	NA	NA	TRBV28
CASSPDGIGYTF	TGTGCCAGCTCACCGGATGGGATAGGCTACACCTTC	TRBJ1-2	NA	NA	TRBV18
CSAETGTYGYTF	TGCAGCGCGGAGACAGGGACTTATGGCTACACCTTC	TRBJ1-2	TRBD1	once	TRBV29-1
CSASKGREETQYF	TGCAGTGCTAGTAAAGGGAGGGAAGAGACCCAGTACTTC	TRBJ2-5	TRBD2	once	TRBV20-1
CASSYSRGRSTEAFF	TGTGCCAGCAGTTACTCGAGGGGGCGGAGCACTGAAGCTTTCTTT	TRBJ1-1	TRBD1	NA	TRBV6-5
CASSLHSTDEAFF	TGTGCCAGCAGCTTACACAGCACTGATGAAGCTTTCTTT	TRBJ1-1	NA	few	TRBV12-3/TRBV12-4
CASSVWTDNEQFF	TGTGCCAGCAGCGTCTGGACAGACAATGAGCAGTTCTTC	TRBJ2-1	NA	NA	TRBV7-3
CASSLVGRTYEQYF	TGTGCCAGCAGCTTAGTCGGGCGTACCTACGAGCAGTACTTC	TRBJ2-7	NA	NA	TRBV13
CASSQPPDTQYF	TGTGCCAGCAGCCAACCGCCAGATACGCAGTATTTT	TRBJ2-3	NA	once	TRBV5-4
CASSFRSNQPQHF	TGTGCCAGCAGTTTCCGTAGCAATCAGCCCCAGCATTTT	TRBJ1-5	NA	NA	TRBV12-3/TRBV12-4
CASSLGAGGPYNEQFF	TGTGCCAGCAGCCTGGGCGCCGGGGGCCCCTACAATGAGCAGTTCTTC	TRBJ2-1	NA	NA	TRBV4-2
CASSLSWADTQYF	TGTGCCAGCAGCTTAAGTTGGGCAGATACGCAGTATTTT	TRBJ2-3	NA	NA	TRBV11-3
CASSVTGYGYTF	TGTGCCAGCAGTGTAACAGGTTATGGCTACACCTTC	TRBJ1-2	NA	NA	TRBV12-3/TRBV12-4
CASSYTDRNEAFF	TGTGCCAGCAGTTATACGGACAGAAATGAAGCTTTCTTT	TRBJ1-1	NA	NA	TRBV7-9
CASSESGINQPQHF	TGCGCCAGCAGTGAAAGCGGCATCAATCAGCCCCAGCATTTT	TRBJ1-5	NA	NA	TRBV5-1
CASTQGGDTQYF	TGTGCCAGCACCCAAGGGGGGGATACGCAGTATTTT	TRBJ2-3	NA	NA	TRBV11-2
CAWSVESYEQYF	TGTGCCTGGAGTGTAGAATCCTACGAGCAGTACTTC	TRBJ2-7	NA	NA	TRBV30
CASSQAPGDRGLYEQYF	TGTGCCAGCAGCCAAGCTCCAGGGGACAGGGGGCTGTACGAGCAGTACTTC	TRBJ2-7	TRBD1	NA	TRBV3-1/TRBV3-2
CASSPATNTGELFF	TGTGCCAGCAGTCCCGCAACGAACACCGGGGAGCTGTTTTTT	TRBJ2-2	NA	NA	TRBV2
CASRHSARGSDTQYF	TGTGCCAGCAGACATAGCGCCCGGGGATCAGATACGCAGTATTTT	TRBJ2-3	NA	NA	TRBV6-4
CASSGSQTSGSYGDTQYF	TGTGCCAGCAGTGGATCCCAGACTAGCGGGAGTTATGGGGATACGCAGTATTTT	TRBJ2-3	TRBD2	NA	TRBV6-6
CASSYSGGENQPQHF	TGTGCCAGCAGTTATTCAGGGGGGGAAAATCAGCCCCAGCATTTT	TRBJ1-5	TRBD1	once	TRBV6-6